The sequence of this T cell receptor beta chain was determined in a study of T cell repertoires in cytomegalovirus infection. In the study overall: Based on public TCR beta signatures, there were indications of CMV infection and of a matching HLA type.

V was clipped by 0 bases and J by 4 bases; unmatched bases: 4. Germline V gene lookup returns CDR1 PRHDT and CDR2 FYEKMQ (reference sequence). The CDR3 is made up of 15 amino acids. This clonotype was counted a few times. What it recognizes is unknown. Findings and caveats of the study: The response measured ex vivo was dominated by TCR beta clonotypes (HLA-C-restricted and CMV-specific). Accumulated public TCR beta family frequency recognized individuals carrying CMV together with the relevant HLA.

TCRdb itself ran the reads through MiXCR, one entry per CDR3 protein. The sample has about 680,000 distinct CDR3 sequences, roughly 26% seen once. Sequencing input: CD8+ T cells from PBMCs. This clonotype originated in a human donor in good health (CMV status not recorded). Some clones in this sample may be carry-over from other donors' samples. V and J are TRBV13 and TRBJ2-5, with TRBD1 matching over 8 bases. For the CDR3, the DNA is TGTGCCAGCAGCTTAGGAGGGCAGGGGGCAGAGACCCAGTACTTC. It is translated as CASSLGGQGAETQYF.